One sample yielded the 19 T cell receptor beta chains listed below, sequenced in a study of OX40 agonist ivuxolimab in advanced cancers. The assay was immunoSEQ multiplex PCR, and TCRdb's table has in-frame clones only and misses some. The table has 70,000 to 80,000 clones, 80% to 95% seen once; the top ten hold around 0.46%. The sequencing used CD4+ or CD8+ T cells sorted from blood, collected in a trial of the OX40 agonist ivuxolimab. These receptors all come from an adult with an advanced solid tumor such as melanoma, head and neck, liver or kidney cancer.

The CDR3 coding sequence is TGTGCCTGGAGTGTATCAGGGGGATACGACTACACCTTC. It yields the protein CAWSVSGGYDYTF. The J gene is TRBJ1-2, the V gene TRBV30; 7 bases agree with TRBD1. The CDR3 totals 13 residues. Germline V CDR1 and CDR2: GTSNPN, SVGIG (reference sequence). Trimming removed 0 bases from V and 10 bases from J; junction bases left unmatched: 8.

V and J are TRBV15 and TRBJ2-1, with 10 nucleotides matching TRBD2. Per the germline V gene, CDR1 is LNHNV and CDR2 is YYDKDF (reference sequence). V dropped 5 bases and J dropped 5; count of bases not matched to a gene: 9. This CDR3 region has 16 residues. The DNA for the CDR3 is TGTGCCACCAGCCAACATACTAGCGGGACCAACAATGAGCAGTTCTTC. Its protein is CATSQHTSGTNNEQFF. Supplemented by reference TRBV15 and TRBJ2-1, the full variable domain reads DAMVIQNPRYQVTQFGKPVTLSCSQTLNHNVMYWYQQKSSQAPKLLFHYYDKDFNNEADTPDNFQSRRPNTSFCFLDIRSPGLGDTAMYLCATSQHTSGTNNEQFFGPGTRLTVL.

A few counts support this clone. The chain combines TRBV2 with TRBJ2-1, with 9 bases identical to TRBD2. CDR1 and CDR2 from the germline V gene are SNHLY and FYNNEI. J gave up 6 bases and V 4 bases, and 7 bases lay outside the gene matches. This CDR3 spans 15 amino acids. CDR3: CASSGGVREGNEQFF. The DNA for the CDR3 is TGTGCCAGCAGTGGGGGTGTGCGGGAGGGCAATGAGCAGTTCTTC.

The chain combines TRBV27 with TRBJ1-5; no definite D call. Trimming removed 3 bases from V and 5 bases from J, with 8 bases in between. In germline, CDR1 is MNHEY, CDR2 SMNVEV (reference sequence). CDR3 length equals 13 residues. The CDR3 region is CASSFGGYQPQHF. CDR3 bases: TGTGCCAGCAGTTTTGGCGGTTATCAGCCCCAGCATTTT.

This rearrangement joins TRBV11-3 to TRBJ2-1; maybe TRBD1 (5 bases). The V end lost 1 base, the J end lost 8 bases, and 12 bases lay between the germline ends. CDR1 SGHNT and CDR2 YENEEA come from the germline V gene. The CDR3 consists of 14 residues. CDR3 nucleotide sequence: TGTGCCAGCAGCTTAGCATTACAGGCCGATGAGCAGTTCTTC. This translates into CASSLALQADEQFF. The variable domain in full, completed from reference TRBV11-3 and TRBJ2-1, reads EAGVVQSPRYKIIEKKQPVAFWCNPISGHNTLYWYLQNLGQGPELLIRYENEEAVDDSQLPKDRFSAERLKGVDSTLKIQPAELGDSAVYLCASSLALQADEQFFGPGTRLTVL.

The chain has TRBV7-8 and TRBJ2-7; 12 nucleotides align to TRBD2. Germline V gives CDR1 SGHVS, CDR2 FQNEAQ. This CDR3 has 17 amino acids. V dropped 2 bases and J dropped 7; count of bases not matched to a gene: 12. The DNA of the CDR3 is TGTGCCAGCAGCTTACCGCTAGCGGGAGGGATTGTGAAGGAGCAGTACTTC. Its protein product is CASSLPLAGGIVKEQYF.

Written as DNA, the CDR3 is TGTGCCAGCAGCTTAGCTCCGGGTACCGGGGAGCTGTTTTTT. It is translated as CASSLAPGTGELFF. V usage is TRBV11-2 and J usage is TRBJ2-2; D is undetermined. V lost 1 base, J lost 5 bases, and 8 bases lay in between. Germline V gives CDR1 SGHAT, CDR2 FQNNGV. The CDR3 loop spans 14 amino acids.

This chain connects TRBV19 to TRBJ2-7; 7 bases are a match to TRBD1. The CDR3 loop spans 15 amino acids. V was pared by 4 bases and J by 2 bases, with 8 bases of the junction left unmatched. Germline-derived CDR1 and CDR2 are LNHDA and SQIVND (reference sequence). CDR3 loop: CASSTPGTATYEQYF. The CDR3, as DNA: TGTGCCAGTAGTACACCCGGGACAGCCACCTACGAGCAGTACTTC.

As concerns this clone: This sample also contains other DNA sequences that code for the same CDR3. The V gene is TRBV5-4, the J gene TRBJ2-7, with unresolved D. V was shortened by 3 bases and J by 3 bases, with 4 bases between the two germline ends. Germline V gene data show CDR1 as SGHNT and CDR2 as YYREEE (reference sequence). The CDR3 totals 11 residues. As DNA, the CDR3 is TGTGCCAGCAGCTCCAGCTACGAGCAGTACTTC. It encodes CASSSSYEQYF. Full variable domain (rest looked up from reference TRBV5-4 and TRBJ2-7): ETGVTQSPTHLIKTRGQQVTLRCSSQSGHNTVSWYQQALGQGPQFIFQYYREEENGRGNFPPRFSGLQFPNYSSELNVNALELDDSALYLCASSSSYEQYFGPGTRLTVT.

The V call is TRBV5-1, the J call TRBJ1-2; perhaps TRBD1 as D (5 bases). The CDR3 sequence is 14 residues long. Germline V gives CDR1 SGHRS, CDR2 YFSETQ. Trimming took off 0 bases at V and 5 bases at J, with 11 bases between the two ends. CDR3 nucleotide sequence: TGCGCCAGCAGCTTGGCACCGGGGCCTTATGGCTACACCTTC. As protein: CASSLAPGPYGYTF.

This sequence joins TRBV7-2 and TRBJ1-6; D possibly corresponds to TRBD1 (5 bases). The V and J ends lost 3 bases and 11 bases respectively, with 11 bases between them. The length of the CDR3 is 13 residues. The V gene's germline CDR1 is SGHTA and CDR2 FQGNSA. The CDR3: CASSFMGLAPLHF. The DNA of the CDR3 is TGTGCCAGCAGCTTTATGGGACTGGCACCCCTCCACTTT.

J is TRBJ2-3 and V is TRBV5-8, with D tentatively TRBD2 (5 bases). The CDR3 extends over 16 amino acids. Looked up from germline, CDR1 is SGHTS and CDR2 is YDEGEE. V gave up 4 bases and J gave up 1 base, with 16 bases separating them. The CDR3 nucleotides read TGTGCCAGCAGCCGTCACGGCCGGGAACGCACAGATACGCAGTATTTT. It is translated as CASSRHGRERTDTQYF.

The rearrangement links TRBV19 to TRBJ2-3; D is perhaps TRBD1 (6 bases). Trimming shortened V by 1 base and J by 1 base, and 12 bases separated the two germline ends. The germline V gene has CDR1 LNHDA and CDR2 SQIVND (reference sequence). CDR3 size: 16 residues. CDR3 sequence: CASSIGAGVGTDTQYF. The CDR3 nucleotides are TGTGCCAGTAGTATAGGGGCAGGGGTAGGCACAGATACGCAGTATTTT.

The chain recombines TRBV30 with TRBJ2-5, with TRBD1 identical over 8 bases. The CDR3 length is 15 residues. V lost 3 bases and J lost 2; bases outside the gene matches: 8. Germline V gene lookup returns CDR1 GTSNPN and CDR2 SVGIG (reference sequence). CDR3 nucleotides: TGTGCCTGGAGCGGACAGGGTTCTACACAAGAGACCCAGTACTTC. This codes for CAWSGQGSTQETQYF.

The chain has TRBV6-5 and TRBJ2-7; 9 nucleotides match TRBD1. This CDR3 has 15 residues. V lost 5 bases and J lost 4; bases outside the gene matches: 9. In germline, CDR1 is MNHEY, CDR2 SVGAGI. For the CDR3, the DNA is TGTGCCAGCAGTGGGACAGGGAAAGGGGAGTACGAGCAGTACTTC. Its protein product is CASSGTGKGEYEQYF.

The chain carries TRBV7-9 and TRBJ2-6; D tentatively reads TRBD1 or TRBD2 (5 bases each). The germline CDR1 and CDR2 sequences are SEHNR and FQNEAQ (reference sequence). The CDR3 spans 18 residues. Trimming left V 5 bases short and J 0 bases short, with 17 bases between. CDR3 in DNA: TGTGCCAGCAGCCATAGCTGGGACGGGACCTCTGGGGCCAACGTCCTGACTTTC. This translates into CASSHSWDGTSGANVLTF.

The rearrangement uses TRBV5-1 and TRBJ2-7; 12 nucleotides line up with TRBD2. This CDR3 is built from 18 residues. In germline, CDR1 is SGHRS, CDR2 YFSETQ. Trimming at V came to 3 bases and at J to 2 bases, leaving 12 bases not matched to a gene. The CDR3 DNA reads TGCGCCAGCAGCTCCACTTCGAGGACTAGCGGGGCTACCTACGAGCAGTACTTC. This gives the protein CASSSTSRTSGATYEQYF.

This rearrangement joins TRBV5-1 to TRBJ2-1; 13 bases fit TRBD2. The CDR3 is 18 residues long. Germline-derived CDR1 and CDR2 are SGHRS and YFSETQ. The V gene end was trimmed by 4 bases and the J gene end by 6 bases; junction bases not matched to a gene: 13. The CDR3 sequence: CASSALTSGRAHGNEQFF. The CDR3 bases are TGCGCCAGCAGCGCCCTCACTAGCGGGAGGGCCCATGGCAATGAGCAGTTCTTC. Together with reference TRBV5-1 and TRBJ2-1, the CDR3 gives the full variable domain: KAGVTQTPRYLIKTRGQQVTLSCSPISGHRSVSWYQQTPGQGLQFLFEYFSETQRNKGNFPGRFSGRQFSNSRSEMNVSTLELGDSALYLCASSALTSGRAHGNEQFFGPGTRLTVL.

The chain uses TRBV18 and TRBJ1-1; 7 nucleotides line up with TRBD1. J lost 6 bases, V lost 5 bases, and 9 bases had no gene match. Per germline, CDR1 KGHSH and CDR2 LQKENI. This CDR3 is 14 amino acids long. This CDR3 reads CASSATGAVAEAFF. DNA for the CDR3: TGTGCCAGCTCAGCAACAGGGGCAGTCGCTGAAGCTTTCTTT. Drawing the rest from reference TRBV18 and TRBJ1-1, the complete variable domain is NAGVMQNPRHLVRRRGQEARLRCSPMKGHSHVYWYRQLPEEGLKFMVYLQKENIIDESGMPKERFSAEFPKEGPSILRIQQVVRGDSAAYFCASSATGAVAEAFFGQGTRLTVV.